The clone carrying this TCR beta chain was found many times. Using its own MiXCR run on the RACE reads, TCRdb lists one record per CDR3 protein. The table records approximately 71,000 distinct CDR3 sequences, 7.5% to 10% of them present only once. This entry belongs to a study of human T cells and chemical hapten exposure. CDR1 is MNHEY, CDR2 SVGEGT, per germline. V shed 5 bases and J shed 4 bases, with 11 bases lying between them. The CDR3 covers 13 residues. The sample's time point: patch test 1, 2 weeks after DPC sensitization. Treatment defined: therapeutic diphenylcyclopropenone sensitization with weekly scalp DPC.

The V and J genes are TRBV6-2 or TRBV6-3 and TRBJ1-2; D gene unclear. The receptor comes from a woman aged 40 to 50 with alopecia areata. Some clones in this sample may be carry-over from other donors' samples. The sequencing here drew on whole blood, taken in connection with sensitization to the hapten diphenylcyclopropenone (DPC). The CDR3 region has the DNA TGTGCCAGCAGTGTTTCAAAGACCTATGGCTACACCTTC. Translated, it gives CASSVSKTYGYTF.